The clone carrying this T cell receptor beta chain was detected many times. Its target is not known. This entry comes from a study of tumor and adjacent non-tumor tissue in lung cancer. Broader study findings: TCR diversity was significantly greater in tumor than normal lung tissue.

Per the germline V gene, CDR1 is LGHNA and CDR2 is YSLEER. The CDR3 extends over 17 amino acids. V was clipped by 0 bases and J by 5 bases, with 16 bases between them. TCRbeta libraries were built with three rounds of nested PCR, modified from ARM-PCR. A single record per CDR3 protein comes from TCRdb applying MiXCR to the multiplex PCR reads. The sample holds 120,000 or so distinct CDR3 sequences, approximately 71% seen once. RNA was extracted from bulk tissue without any cell sorting. The sample was lung tumor tissue. This rearrangement joins TRBV4-3 to TRBJ2-2, with D unresolved. This sequence originates from a man younger than 40 with non-small cell lung cancer. The CDR3 DNA sequence: TGCGCCAGCAGCCAAGACTGGCATTTCCTAACAACCGGGGAGCTGTTTTTT. Its translation is CASSQDWHFLTTGELFF.